These 25 T cell receptor beta chains share one sample of origin, sequenced in a study of blood T cell repertoires in COVID-19. Only in-frame clones appear in the TCRdb table, and some are missing; sequencing was by immunoSEQ multiplex PCR. Among some 150,000 clones, under 90% were seen once, and the ten largest hold roughly 1.7%. The sample taken for sequencing was PBMCs or T cells enriched from blood (not recorded which). Receptor source: a woman between 18 and 29 years old who had been exposed to COVID-19.

This chain links TRBV7-2 with TRBJ2-7, with a possible D match to TRBD1 (6 bases). CDR1 is SGHTA, CDR2 FQGNSA, per germline. Trimming cost V 4 bases and J 0 bases, with 13 bases left between them. This CDR3 region has 15 residues. CDR3 in DNA: TGTGCCAGCAGCTCTACTCCAGGGGTCTCCTACGAGCAGTACTTC. This sequence encodes CASSSTPGVSYEQYF. The whole variable domain, filled in from reference TRBV7-2 and TRBJ2-7, reads GAGVSQSPSNKVTEKGKDVELRCDPISGHTALYWYRQSLGQGLEFLIYFQGNSAPDKSGLPSDRFSAERTGGSVSTLTIQRTQQEDSAVYLCASSSTPGVSYEQYFGPGTRLTVT.

The CDR3: CASSVARGNYEQYF. In DNA, the CDR3 is TGTGCCAGCAGTGTAGCCAGGGGAAACTACGAGCAGTACTTC. The rearrangement joins TRBV2 to TRBJ2-7, with TRBD1 as a possible D gene (6 bases). CDR1 SNHLY and CDR2 FYNNEI come from the germline V gene. The CDR3 has 14 amino acids. V lost 4 bases and J 3 bases, leaving 13 bases between the germline ends.

This chain links TRBV27 with TRBJ2-7, with 7 bases that match TRBD1. With 4 bases clipped from V and 3 bases from J, the junction kept 3 bases outside the gene matches. There are 13 residues in the CDR3. Germline V gene data show CDR1 as MNHEY and CDR2 as SMNVEV (reference sequence). CDR3 protein: CASSWDRGYEQYF. The CDR3 DNA reads as TGTGCCAGCAGTTGGGACAGAGGCTACGAGCAGTACTTC.

This rearrangement joins TRBV19 to TRBJ2-5, with TRBD2 matching 13 bases. V trimming: 5 bases; J trimming: 5 bases; junction bases outside the gene matches: 8. Germline-derived CDR1 and CDR2 are LNHDA and SQIVND (reference sequence). CDR3 length equals 16 residues. CDR3 sequence: CASSYLGLAGMETQYF. The CDR3, as DNA: TGTGCCAGTAGTTATTTGGGACTAGCGGGGATGGAGACCCAGTACTTC.

The chain is built from TRBV6-4 and TRBJ2-1; 13 positions agree with TRBD2. The junction had 5 bases not matched to a gene; V was cut back by 6 bases and J by 6 bases. The germline gives CDR1 MRHNA, CDR2 SNTAGT. The CDR3 sequence is 15 residues long. CDR3 protein: CASRALAGGPNEQFF. CDR3 in DNA: TGTGCCAGCAGGGCACTAGCGGGAGGGCCCAATGAGCAGTTCTTC.

This chain uses TRBV11-2 with TRBJ2-5, with TRBD2 identical over 15 bases. In germline, CDR1 is SGHAT, CDR2 FQNNGV. Trimming took 5 bases from V and 4 from J; bases not matched to a gene: 5. The CDR3 totals 16 residues. As DNA, the CDR3 is TGTGCCAGCAGCCCGGGGGGACTAGCGGGAGGAGAGACCCAGTACTTC. This gives the protein CASSPGGLAGGETQYF. Combining the CDR3 with reference TRBV11-2 and TRBJ2-5 gives the whole variable domain EAGVAQSPRYKIIEKRQSVAFWCNPISGHATLYWYQQILGQGPKLLIQFQNNGVVDDSQLPKDRFSAERLKGVDSTLKIQPAKLEDSAVYLCASSPGGLAGGETQYFGPGTRLLVL.

The V gene is TRBV19, the J gene TRBJ1-4; 9 bases match TRBD1. The V and J ends lost 4 bases and 6 bases, in that order; junction bases with no gene match: 15. Germline CDR1 LNHDA, CDR2 SQIVND (reference sequence). The CDR3 consists of 18 residues. In DNA form, the CDR3 reads TGTGCCAGTAGTACCTTCGGGACAGGGTATGATTTGGATGAAAAACTGTTTTTT. It is translated as CASSTFGTGYDLDEKLFF. The full variable domain, its missing parts supplied by reference TRBV19 and TRBJ1-4, is DGGITQSPKYLFRKEGQNVTLSCEQNLNHDAMYWYRQDPGQGLRLIYYSQIVNDFQKGDIAEGYSVSREKKESFPLTVTSAQKNPTAFYLCASSTFGTGYDLDEKLFFGSGTQLSVL.

The genes are TRBV28 and TRBJ2-1, with D unresolved. The CDR3 covers 15 residues. V shed 6 bases and J shed 4 bases, with 16 bases lying between them. Germline V gives CDR1 MDHEN, CDR2 SYDVKM. Here the CDR3 reads CASRPTHLVYNEQFF. The CDR3 region has the DNA TGTGCCAGCAGGCCCACTCATTTGGTATACAATGAGCAGTTCTTC.

This clone appeared once. The chain carries TRBV6-4 and TRBJ2-1; D remains unclear. In germline, CDR1 is MRHNA, CDR2 SNTAGT. V lost 6 bases and J 9 bases, leaving 12 bases between the germline ends. The CDR3 has 12 residues. CDR3: CASSGSGGEQFF. The DNA of the CDR3 is TGTGCCAGCAGCGGGTCCGGCGGTGAGCAGTTCTTC.

This clone was detected only a few times. The rearrangement uses TRBV4-1 and TRBJ2-5; D might be TRBD2 (6 bases). CDR3 length equals 15 residues. With 0 bases removed from V and 5 bases from J, the gap between germline ends came to 13 bases. The germline CDR1 and CDR2 sequences are MGHRA and YSYEKL. CDR3 amino acids: CASSQDPGRSETQYF. DNA for the CDR3: TGCGCCAGCAGCCAAGACCCCGGGAGATCCGAGACCCAGTACTTC.

V is TRBV5-4 and J is TRBJ1-3; D is unresolved. CDR3 size: 15 residues. The germline V gene encodes CDR1 SGHNT and CDR2 YYREEE (reference sequence). Between the trimmed V and J ends, which lost 4 bases and 2 bases, there was a span of 13 bases. The CDR3 reads CASSSTSLPGNTIYF. The CDR3 region has the DNA TGTGCCAGCAGCAGCACCTCTCTACCTGGAAACACCATATATTTT.

As DNA, the CDR3 is TGTGCCAGCAGCCGCATTCAGGGTAGCTCCTACAATGAGCAGTTCTTC. Its protein is CASSRIQGSSYNEQFF. This sequence joins TRBV7-9 and TRBJ2-1, with D possibly matching TRBD1 (5 bases). V was clipped by 5 bases and J by 0 bases, with 14 bases between them. The V gene's germline CDR1 is SEHNR and CDR2 FQNEAQ (reference sequence). The CDR3 is 16 residues long.

The V and J genes are TRBV13 and TRBJ2-3; D gene ambiguous. The CDR3 spans 13 residues. Trimming took 5 bases from V and 0 from J, leaving 6 bases between them. CDR1 is PRHDT, CDR2 FYEKMQ, per germline (reference sequence). The CDR3 region has the DNA TGTGCCAGCAGCCAGCGAAGCACAGATACGCAGTATTTT. Amino acid sequence: CASSQRSTDTQYF.

Many counts were recorded for this clone. The rearrangement links TRBV5-1 to TRBJ1-2, with D hard to call. CDR3 size: 14 residues. Trimming cost V 4 bases and J 6 bases, with 16 bases left between them. Germline CDR1 is SGHRS and CDR2 is YFSETQ. CDR3 sequence reads: CASSLPAGSDGYTF. The CDR3 DNA reads as TGCGCCAGCAGCCTGCCGGCGGGAAGTGATGGCTACACCTTC. Full variable domain (remainder filled in from reference TRBV5-1 and TRBJ1-2): KAGVTQTPRYLIKTRGQQVTLSCSPISGHRSVSWYQQTPGQGLQFLFEYFSETQRNKGNFPGRFSGRQFSNSRSEMNVSTLELGDSALYLCASSLPAGSDGYTFGSGTRLTVV.

This clone was seen more than once but under ten times. This chain uses TRBV6-5 with TRBJ2-7; the D gene is possibly TRBD1 (6 bases). The germline V and J ends were trimmed by 3 bases and 4 bases, with 10 bases remaining between them. Germline V CDR1 and CDR2: MNHEY, SVGAGI. This CDR3 contains 13 residues. CDR3 sequence reads: CASSYDRQYEQYF. The CDR3 region has the DNA TGTGCCAGCAGTTATGACAGGCAATACGAGCAGTACTTC.

This clone was recorded once. The V gene is TRBV19, the J gene TRBJ2-7, with TRBD1 as a possible D gene (6 bases). There are 13 residues in the CDR3. The germline V and J ends were trimmed by 6 bases and 0 bases, with 9 bases remaining between them. The germline V gene encodes CDR1 LNHDA and CDR2 SQIVND (reference sequence). The CDR3 loop is CASRPGHSYEQYF. DNA for the CDR3: TGTGCCAGTAGGCCGGGACACTCCTACGAGCAGTACTTC.

V is TRBV18 and J is TRBJ1-2, with a weak D call TRBD1 (6 bases). Germline CDR1 is KGHSH and CDR2 is LQKENI. V was trimmed by 2 bases and J by 3 bases, leaving 19 bases between them. This CDR3 has 17 residues. The CDR3 loop reads CASSPSRGGFRDYGYTF. The CDR3 coding sequence is TGTGCCAGCTCACCATCACGAGGGGGATTTAGGGACTATGGCTACACCTTC.

The chain uses TRBV6-5 and TRBJ2-7; TRBD2 aligns across 12 bases. The CDR3 loop spans 14 amino acids. Germline V lookup: CDR1 MNHEY, CDR2 SVGAGI. V trimming: 10 bases; J trimming: 0 bases; junction bases outside the gene matches: 4. CDR3: CATLTSGGSYEQYF. The CDR3 region has the DNA TGTGCCACCCTGACTAGCGGGGGCTCCTACGAGCAGTACTTC.

In this sample, this clone turned up a few times. The chain links TRBV28 to TRBJ1-2, with 7 bases fitting TRBD1. The CDR3 is 15 amino acids. Per the germline V gene, CDR1 is MDHEN and CDR2 is SYDVKM. J lost 8 bases, V lost 10 bases, and 19 bases had no gene match. The CDR3 loop is CATPSSSDRAVGYTF. The CDR3 DNA sequence: TGTGCCACCCCATCTTCATCCGACAGGGCGGTCGGCTACACCTTC.

V gene TRBV6-6 combines with J gene TRBJ1-2; perhaps TRBD1 as D (5 bases). Germline V gene sequence: CDR1 MNHNY, CDR2 SVGAGI (reference sequence). Between the trimmed V and J ends, which lost 6 bases and 5 bases, there was a span of 13 bases. The CDR3 consists of 13 residues. CDR3 DNA sequence: TGTGCCAGCAGCTCCCTGGGACTTTATGGCTACACCTTC. Translated, it gives CASSSLGLYGYTF.

The genes are TRBV3-1 (or the pseudogene TRBV3-2) and TRBJ1-4; D perhaps matches TRBD1 (6 bases). Per the germline V gene, CDR1 is LGHDT and CDR2 is YNNKEL (reference sequence). This CDR3 is 16 amino acids long. With 4 bases removed from V and 4 bases from J, the gap between germline ends came to 16 bases. Here the CDR3 DNA reads TGTGCCAGCAGCCCCCGGGACATATACCTTAATGAAAAACTGTTTTTT. Translating it yields CASSPRDIYLNEKLFF.

The genes are TRBV5-6 and TRBJ1-2; D gene unclear. V shed 1 base and J shed 6 bases, with 10 bases lying between them. The CDR3 sequence is 13 residues long. Per the germline V gene, CDR1 is SGHDT and CDR2 is YYEEEE. CDR3 nucleotide sequence: TGTGCCAGCAGCTTGCTGGCTTCCGATGGCTACACCTTC. It specifies CASSLLASDGYTF.

V usage is TRBV2 and J usage is TRBJ2-7; 7 bases line up with TRBD2. The J segment lost 5 bases and the V segment lost 6 bases, leaving 7 bases of the junction unmatched. The germline gives CDR1 SNHLY, CDR2 FYNNEI. This CDR3 spans 13 amino acids. The CDR3 DNA reads TGTGCCAGCAGGATAGCGGGTGACCACGAGCAGTACTTC. Its protein is CASRIAGDHEQYF.

This chain connects TRBV19 to TRBJ1-1; D is possibly TRBD1 (6 bases). Germline-derived CDR1 and CDR2 are LNHDA and SQIVND (reference sequence). Trimming stripped 3 bases from V and 4 bases from J, with 27 bases between. The CDR3 loop spans 19 amino acids. The DNA of the CDR3 is TGTGCCAGTAGTATGTTTGGGGTGGGGGCCTCTCTAGGGGGCACTGAAGCTTTCTTT. This translates into CASSMFGVGASLGGTEAFF.

This sequence joins TRBV7-2 and TRBJ2-7; possible D gene TRBD2, 5 bases. Germline V lookup: CDR1 SGHTA, CDR2 FQGNSA. The CDR3 runs to 14 residues. V gave up 4 bases and J gave up 6 bases, with 16 bases separating them. CDR3 DNA: TGTGCCAGCAGCTCCGGCTTCGGGGTCGGCGAGCAGTACTTC. As protein: CASSSGFGVGEQYF.